A selection of T cell receptor beta chains follows, all from one sample in a study of PD-L1 blockade in urothelial cancer. TCRdb's copy holds only in-frame clones and misses some; the assay was immunoSEQ multiplex PCR. The table records nearly 35,000 clones, around 82% of them present only once. The source material was PBMCs, sampled around atezolizumab (anti-PD-L1) treatment. These TCRs come from a man aged 55 to 70 with urothelial cancer. Each CDR3 is given with its conserved first and last residue. A D gene is named only where the DNA matches it firmly.

CASSYPARGSADTQYF 16 TRBV6-6 -
CASSPVSGYTEAFF 14 TRBV18 -
CASRRGAGSTDTQYF 15 TRBV2 TRBD2
CASSVNPGDADLKNEKLFF 19 TRBV9 -
CASSLSGRGRYQPQHF 16 TRBV28 TRBD1
CATTATGDNSPLHF 14 TRBV6-1 TRBD1
CASSAQLGGDTEAFF 15 TRBV9 -
CASSIRGNGYTF 12 TRBV19 -
CASSVVGVGDSPLHF 15 TRBV9 -
CASSLREGETQYF 13 TRBV7-3 -
CASRQYSNQPQHF 13 TRBV27 -
CASSEGGSGNTEAFF 15 TRBV6-1 -
CSVEGGGQEEAFF 13 TRBV29-1 TRBD1
CATSSNTVYRGYAFF 15 TRBV15 TRBD1
CASSLVLAGEDTQYF 15 TRBV7-9 TRBD2
CASSPFYTGELFF 13 TRBV7-2 -
CASSPPGGGGANVLTF 16 TRBV27 TRBD2
CASSLEAGGITGELFF 16 TRBV7-9 TRBD1
CASSWPGGTDTQYF 14 TRBV27 -
CASSFHSSSYNEQFF 15 TRBV5-4 -
CASGPDRSYNEQFF 14 TRBV12-5 -
CSVAAGRGVHGQPQHF 16 TRBV29-1 -
CASSPTVGSYEQYF 14 TRBV5-1 -
CASSRIGGAYNEQFF 15 TRBV7-3 -
CASSATGGDGYTF 13 TRBV9 TRBD1
CASSDGARSQYF 12 TRBV6-4 -
CASSRGTNYGYTF 13 TRBV6-6 -
CAWSFSGRARQFF 13 TRBV30 TRBD2
CASRISGANNEQFF 14 TRBV4-1 -
CASSLASQETQYF 13 TRBV7-2 -
CASSHLSRSGANVLTF 16 TRBV5-4 -
CASSRETGQNYEQYF 15 TRBV5-1 -
CASSFRVFSGELFF 14 TRBV7-8 -
CASSYSDSRDEQYF 14 TRBV6-1 -
CASSAGGAALYGYTF 15 TRBV2 -
CASSEGTSGRSTDTQYF 17 TRBV6-1 TRBD2
CASSASQGLARSNEQFF 17 TRBV9 TRBD2
CASSARDRFHEQFF 14 TRBV9 TRBD1
CAISESGAEETQYF 14 TRBV10-3 -
CASSEAVGGNQPQHF 15 TRBV10-2 -
CASSPTSPTQYF 12 TRBV11-2 TRBD2
CAISADSSSNQPQHF 15 TRBV10-3 -
CASSLAGVNEQFF 13 TRBV11-3 -
CSVRGQGTDTQYF 13 TRBV29-1 TRBD1
CASSRVRDSNTEAFF 15 TRBV4-1 -
CASSIGRGEGQPQHF 15 TRBV19 TRBD1
CASSVEGSGVGYGYTF 16 TRBV9 -
CASSFPDRGWTEAFF 15 TRBV11-1 TRBD1
CASSGSSYEQYF 12 TRBV2 -
CASTQQGSYEQYF 13 TRBV2 -
CARGQGHITGELFF 14 TRBV2 -